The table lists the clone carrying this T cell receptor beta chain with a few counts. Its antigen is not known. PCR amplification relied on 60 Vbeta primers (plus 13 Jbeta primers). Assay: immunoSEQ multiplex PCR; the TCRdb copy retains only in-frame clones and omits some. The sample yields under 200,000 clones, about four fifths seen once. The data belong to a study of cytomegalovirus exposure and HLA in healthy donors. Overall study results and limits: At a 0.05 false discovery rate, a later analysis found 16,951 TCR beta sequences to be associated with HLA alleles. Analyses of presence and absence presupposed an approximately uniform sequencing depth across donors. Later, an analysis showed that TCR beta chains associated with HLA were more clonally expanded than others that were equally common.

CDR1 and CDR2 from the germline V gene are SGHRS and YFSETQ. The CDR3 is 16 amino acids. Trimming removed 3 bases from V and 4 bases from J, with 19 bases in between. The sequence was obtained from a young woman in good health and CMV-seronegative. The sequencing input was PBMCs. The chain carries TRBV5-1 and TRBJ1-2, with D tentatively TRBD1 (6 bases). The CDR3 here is CASSSELQGVGYGYTF. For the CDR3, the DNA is TGCGCCAGCAGCTCGGAACTACAGGGCGTCGGCTATGGCTACACCTTC.